This T cell receptor (beta chain) was profiled in a study of T cells of healthy individuals. TCRdb reprocessed the 5' RACE reads with MiXCR, giving one entry per CDR3 protein. This sample has 40,000 to 60,000 distinct CDR3 sequences, with roughly 15% found just once. Per germline, CDR1 SNHLY and CDR2 FYNNEI. CDR3 length equals 13 residues. Trimming stripped 7 bases from V and 2 bases from J, with 10 bases between. The sequence was obtained from a human donor in good health. V and J are TRBV2 and TRBJ2-3; D might be TRBD2 (5 bases). CDR3 in DNA: TGTGCCAGCACGAGCGGCTACACAGATACGCAGTATTTT. Its translation: CASTSGYTDTQYF.